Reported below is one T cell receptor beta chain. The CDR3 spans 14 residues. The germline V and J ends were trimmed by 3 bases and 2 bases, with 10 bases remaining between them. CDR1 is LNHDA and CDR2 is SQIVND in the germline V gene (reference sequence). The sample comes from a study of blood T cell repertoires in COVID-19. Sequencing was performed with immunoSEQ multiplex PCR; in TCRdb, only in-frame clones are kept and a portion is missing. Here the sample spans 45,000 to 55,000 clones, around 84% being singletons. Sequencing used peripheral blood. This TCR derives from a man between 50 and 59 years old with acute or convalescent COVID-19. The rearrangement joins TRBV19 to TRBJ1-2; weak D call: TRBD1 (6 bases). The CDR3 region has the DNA TGTGCCAGTAGTATTCACAGGGAAAACTATGGCTACACCTTC. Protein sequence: CASSIHRENYGYTF.